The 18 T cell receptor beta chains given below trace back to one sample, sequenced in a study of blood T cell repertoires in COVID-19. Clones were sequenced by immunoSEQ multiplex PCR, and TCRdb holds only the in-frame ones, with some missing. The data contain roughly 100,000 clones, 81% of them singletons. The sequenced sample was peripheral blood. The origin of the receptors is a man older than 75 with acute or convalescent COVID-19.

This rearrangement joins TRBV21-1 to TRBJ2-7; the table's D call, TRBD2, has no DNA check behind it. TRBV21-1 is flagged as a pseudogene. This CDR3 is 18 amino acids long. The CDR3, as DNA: TGTGCCAGCAGCAAAGCGGGTTCAGGACTAGCGGGGTGCTACGAGCAGTACTTC. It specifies CASSKAGSGLAGCYEQYF.

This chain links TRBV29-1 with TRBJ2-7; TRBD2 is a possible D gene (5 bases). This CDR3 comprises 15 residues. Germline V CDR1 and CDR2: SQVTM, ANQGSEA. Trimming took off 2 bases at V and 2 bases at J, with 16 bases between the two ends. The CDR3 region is CSVENRGLLPYEQYF. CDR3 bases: TGCAGCGTTGAAAACAGAGGACTCTTGCCCTACGAGCAGTACTTC.

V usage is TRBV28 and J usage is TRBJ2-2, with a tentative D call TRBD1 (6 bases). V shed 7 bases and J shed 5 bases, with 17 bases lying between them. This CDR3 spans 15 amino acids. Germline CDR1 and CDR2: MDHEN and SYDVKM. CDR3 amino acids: CASKASKGETGELFF. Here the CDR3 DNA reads TGTGCCAGCAAAGCTTCGAAGGGGGAAACCGGGGAGCTGTTTTTT.

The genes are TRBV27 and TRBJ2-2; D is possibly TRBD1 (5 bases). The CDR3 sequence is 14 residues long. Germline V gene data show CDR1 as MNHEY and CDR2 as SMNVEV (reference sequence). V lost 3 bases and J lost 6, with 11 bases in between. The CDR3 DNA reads TGTGCCAGCAGTTTTTCAGGGATTGCCGGGGAGCTGTTTTTT. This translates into CASSFSGIAGELFF.

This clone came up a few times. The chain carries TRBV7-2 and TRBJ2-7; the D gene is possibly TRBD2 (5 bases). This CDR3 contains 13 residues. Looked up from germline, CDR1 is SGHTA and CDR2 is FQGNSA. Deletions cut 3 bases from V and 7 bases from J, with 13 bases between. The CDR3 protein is CASSFYDPGEQYF. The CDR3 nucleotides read TGTGCCAGCAGCTTTTATGACCCGGGGGAGCAGTACTTC.

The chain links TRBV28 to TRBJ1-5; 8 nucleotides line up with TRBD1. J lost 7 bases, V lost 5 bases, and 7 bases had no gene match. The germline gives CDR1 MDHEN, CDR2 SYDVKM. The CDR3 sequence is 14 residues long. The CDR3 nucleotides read TGTGCCAGCAGTCCAGGGGGCTCGATCCAGCCCCAGCATTTT. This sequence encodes CASSPGGSIQPQHF.

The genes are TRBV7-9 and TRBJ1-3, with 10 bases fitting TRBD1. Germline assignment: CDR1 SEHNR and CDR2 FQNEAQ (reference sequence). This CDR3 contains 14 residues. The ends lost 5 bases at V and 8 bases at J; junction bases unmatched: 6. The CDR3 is CASSPIGTGDTIYF. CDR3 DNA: TGTGCCAGCAGCCCCATTGGGACAGGGGACACCATATATTTT.

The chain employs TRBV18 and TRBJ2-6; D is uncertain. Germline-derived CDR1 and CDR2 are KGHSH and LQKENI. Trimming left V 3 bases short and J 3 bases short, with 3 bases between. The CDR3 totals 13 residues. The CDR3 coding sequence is TGTGCCAGCTCACCCAGTGGGGCCAACGTCCTGACTTTC. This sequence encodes CASSPSGANVLTF.

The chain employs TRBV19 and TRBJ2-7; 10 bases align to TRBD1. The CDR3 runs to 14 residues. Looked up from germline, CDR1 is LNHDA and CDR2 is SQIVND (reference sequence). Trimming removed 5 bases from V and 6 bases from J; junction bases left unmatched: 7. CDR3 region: CASSFPGTGVEQYF. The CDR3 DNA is TGTGCCAGTAGTTTCCCCGGGACAGGGGTCGAGCAGTACTTC.

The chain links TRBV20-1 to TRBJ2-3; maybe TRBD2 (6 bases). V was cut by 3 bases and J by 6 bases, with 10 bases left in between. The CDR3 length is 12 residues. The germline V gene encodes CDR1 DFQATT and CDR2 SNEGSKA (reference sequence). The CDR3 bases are TGCAGTGCTAGTCCCGGAGGGGATACGCAGTATTTT. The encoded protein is CSASPGGDTQYF.

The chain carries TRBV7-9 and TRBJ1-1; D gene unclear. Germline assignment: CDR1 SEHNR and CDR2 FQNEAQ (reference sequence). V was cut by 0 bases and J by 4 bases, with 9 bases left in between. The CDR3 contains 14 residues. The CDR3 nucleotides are TGTGCCAGCAGCTTAGCGCGGGCGGGCACTGAAGCTTTCTTT. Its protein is CASSLARAGTEAFF.

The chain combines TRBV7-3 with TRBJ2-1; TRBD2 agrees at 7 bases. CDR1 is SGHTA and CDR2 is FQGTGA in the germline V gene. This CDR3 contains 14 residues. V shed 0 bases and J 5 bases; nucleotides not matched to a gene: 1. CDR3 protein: CASSLTGGNNEQFF. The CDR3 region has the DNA TGTGCCAGCAGCTTAACGGGGGGGAACAATGAGCAGTTCTTC.

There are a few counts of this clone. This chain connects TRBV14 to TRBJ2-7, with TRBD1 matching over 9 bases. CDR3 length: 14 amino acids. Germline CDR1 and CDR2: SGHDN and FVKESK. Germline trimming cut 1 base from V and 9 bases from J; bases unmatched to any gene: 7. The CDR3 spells CASSQGGQGLVQYF. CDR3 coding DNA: TGTGCCAGCAGCCAAGGGGGACAGGGACTCGTGCAGTACTTC. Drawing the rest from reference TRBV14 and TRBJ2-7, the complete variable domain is EAGVTQFPSHSVIEKGQTVTLRCDPISGHDNLYWYRRVMGKEIKFLLHFVKESKQDESGMPNNRFLAERTGGTYSTLKVQPAELEDSGVYFCASSQGGQGLVQYFGPGTRLTVT.

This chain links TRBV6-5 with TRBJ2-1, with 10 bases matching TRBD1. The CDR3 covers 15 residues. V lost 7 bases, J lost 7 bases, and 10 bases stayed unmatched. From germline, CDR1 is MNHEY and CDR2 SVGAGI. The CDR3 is CASKNVGTGVNEQFF. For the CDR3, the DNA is TGTGCCAGCAAAAACGTCGGGACAGGGGTTAATGAGCAGTTCTTC.

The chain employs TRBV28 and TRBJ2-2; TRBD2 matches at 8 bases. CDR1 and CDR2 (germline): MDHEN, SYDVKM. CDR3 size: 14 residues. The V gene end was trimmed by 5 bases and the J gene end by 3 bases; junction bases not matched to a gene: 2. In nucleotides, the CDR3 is TGTGCCAGCAGTAAGCGGGAGTACACCGGGGAGCTGTTTTTT. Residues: CASSKREYTGELFF.

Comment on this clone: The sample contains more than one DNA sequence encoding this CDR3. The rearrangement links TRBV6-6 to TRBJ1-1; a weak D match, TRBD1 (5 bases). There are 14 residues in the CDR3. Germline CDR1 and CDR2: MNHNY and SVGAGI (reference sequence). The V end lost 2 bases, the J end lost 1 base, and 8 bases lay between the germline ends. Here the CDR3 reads CASSYGQGNTEAFF. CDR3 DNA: TGTGCCAGCAGTTACGGGCAGGGGAACACTGAAGCTTTCTTT.

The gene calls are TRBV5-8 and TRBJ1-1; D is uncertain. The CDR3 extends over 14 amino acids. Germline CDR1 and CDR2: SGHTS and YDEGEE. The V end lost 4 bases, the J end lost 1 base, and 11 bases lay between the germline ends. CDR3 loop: CASSAPTTNTEAFF. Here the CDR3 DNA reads TGTGCCAGCAGCGCACCGACAACGAACACTGAAGCTTTCTTT.

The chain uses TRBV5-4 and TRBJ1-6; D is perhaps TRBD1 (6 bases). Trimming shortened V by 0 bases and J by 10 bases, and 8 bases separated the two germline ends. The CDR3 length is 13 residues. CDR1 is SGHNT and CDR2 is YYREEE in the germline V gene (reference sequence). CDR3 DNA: TGTGCCAGCAGCTTGGTAGGGGGATCACCCCTCCACTTT. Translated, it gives CASSLVGGSPLHF.